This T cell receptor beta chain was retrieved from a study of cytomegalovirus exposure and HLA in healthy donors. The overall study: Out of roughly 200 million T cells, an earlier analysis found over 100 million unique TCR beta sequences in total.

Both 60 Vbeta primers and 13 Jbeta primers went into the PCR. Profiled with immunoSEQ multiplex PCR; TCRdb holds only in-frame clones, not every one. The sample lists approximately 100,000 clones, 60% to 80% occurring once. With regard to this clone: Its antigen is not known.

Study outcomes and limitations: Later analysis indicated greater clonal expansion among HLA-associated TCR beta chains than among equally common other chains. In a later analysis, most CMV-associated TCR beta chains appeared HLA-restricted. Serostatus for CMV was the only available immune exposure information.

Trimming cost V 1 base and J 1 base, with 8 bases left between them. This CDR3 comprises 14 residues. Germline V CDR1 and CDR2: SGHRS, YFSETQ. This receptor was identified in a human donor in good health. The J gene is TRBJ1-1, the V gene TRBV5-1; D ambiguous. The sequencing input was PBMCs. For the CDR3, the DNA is TGCGCCAGCAGCTTGTCAGAATCGAACACTGAAGCTTTCTTT. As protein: CASSLSESNTEAFF.